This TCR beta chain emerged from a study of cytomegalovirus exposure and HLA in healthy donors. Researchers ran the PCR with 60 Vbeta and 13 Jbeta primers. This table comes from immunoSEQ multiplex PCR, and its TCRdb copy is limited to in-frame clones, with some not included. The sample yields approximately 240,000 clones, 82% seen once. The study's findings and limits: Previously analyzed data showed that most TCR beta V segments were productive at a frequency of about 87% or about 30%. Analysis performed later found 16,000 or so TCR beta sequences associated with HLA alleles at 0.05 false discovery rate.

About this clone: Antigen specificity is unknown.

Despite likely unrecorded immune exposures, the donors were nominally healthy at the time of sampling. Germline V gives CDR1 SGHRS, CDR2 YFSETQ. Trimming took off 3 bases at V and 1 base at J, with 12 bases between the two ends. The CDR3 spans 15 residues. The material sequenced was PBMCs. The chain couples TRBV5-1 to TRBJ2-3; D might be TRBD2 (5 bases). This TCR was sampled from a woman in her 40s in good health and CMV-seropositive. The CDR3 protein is CASSSRDGGTDTQYF. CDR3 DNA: TGCGCCAGCAGCTCCCGGGATGGAGGCACAGATACGCAGTATTTT.